This T cell receptor (beta chain) stems from a study of identical twins. Regarding the study as a whole: Whereas memory repertoires showed no such difference, abundant cord blood beta clonotypes carried fewer insertions. For zero-insertion analyses, partial confounding could come from invariant MAIT and iNKT cells.

A universal primer site arose from template switching, and cDNA bore unique molecular identifiers. One entry per CDR3 protein results from TCRdb running MiXCR on the 5' RACE reads. This sample has fewer than 250,000 distinct CDR3 sequences, with approximately 15% found just once. This clonotype was recorded a few times. Its cognate antigen is unknown. This CDR3 has 13 residues. Trimming took 4 bases from V and 8 from J, leaving 14 bases between them. The germline V gene has CDR1 SEHNR and CDR2 FQNEAQ (reference sequence). Separately, the same data were catalogued under a study of T cells expressing NK-cell markers. That paper adds: More than five donors had dominant NKG2C+ clonotypes that comprised roughly 1.0-7.5% of their CD8+ T cells.

This receptor was obtained from a woman aged 18 to 35 in good health. Source material: CD8+ T cells sorted from blood. This chain links TRBV7-9 with TRBJ1-1; a possible D gene is TRBD1 (6 bases). The CDR3 DNA follows: TGTGCCAGCAGCTCGGAAACAGGGTTCGAAGCTTTCTTT. It encodes CASSSETGFEAFF.